Sequencing of this T cell receptor (beta chain) was carried out in a study of spatial heterogeneity in lung cancer. Study-level background: Fewer alpha-chain than beta-chain sequences were consistently detected.

This clonotype was seen repeatedly, ten times or more. What it binds is unknown. MiXCR was run by TCRdb on the 5' RACE reads, yielding one entry per CDR3 protein. Here the sample spans approximately 4,600 distinct CDR3 sequences, under 6.5% being singletons. Regarding time point: sample taken at primary tumor resection. Material for sequencing was whole RNA from tumor, nontumor lung or frozen PBMC, left unsorted. J lost 0 bases, V lost 2 bases, and 4 bases had no gene match. CDR1 is MDHEN, CDR2 SYDVKM, per germline. This CDR3 spans 15 amino acids. Study results and limitations: For expanded intratumoral alpha and beta TCRs, counts tracked tumor mutation counts.

The source material was lung tumor tissue, sampled at surgery. J is TRBJ2-7 and V is TRBV28; TRBD2 matches at 7 bases. The TCR was taken from a male donor with early-stage non-small cell lung cancer. CDR3 loop: CASSLSGDPSYEQYF. In nucleotides, the CDR3 is TGTGCCAGCAGTTTAAGCGGGGACCCCTCCTACGAGCAGTACTTC.